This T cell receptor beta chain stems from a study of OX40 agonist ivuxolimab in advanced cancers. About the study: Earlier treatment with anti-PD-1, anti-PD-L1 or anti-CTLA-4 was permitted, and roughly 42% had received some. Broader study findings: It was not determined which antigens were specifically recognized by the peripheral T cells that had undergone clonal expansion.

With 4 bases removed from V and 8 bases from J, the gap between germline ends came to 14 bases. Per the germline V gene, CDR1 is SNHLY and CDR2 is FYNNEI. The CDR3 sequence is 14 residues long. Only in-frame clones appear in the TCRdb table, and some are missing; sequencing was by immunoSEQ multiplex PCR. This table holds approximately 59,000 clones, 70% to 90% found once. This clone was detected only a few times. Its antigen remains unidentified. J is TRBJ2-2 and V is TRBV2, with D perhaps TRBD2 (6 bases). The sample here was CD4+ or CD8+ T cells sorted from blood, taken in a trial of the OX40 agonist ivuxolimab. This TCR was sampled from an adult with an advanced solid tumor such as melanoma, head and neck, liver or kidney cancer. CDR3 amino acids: CASSVMGGTGELFF. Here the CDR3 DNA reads TGTGCCAGCAGTGTCATGGGCGGGACTGGGGAGCTGTTTTTT. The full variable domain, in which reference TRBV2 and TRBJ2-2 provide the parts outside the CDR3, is EPEVTQTPSHQVTQMGQEVILRCVPISNHLYFYWYRQILGQKVEFLVSFYNNEISEKSEIFDDQFSVERPDGSNFTLKIRSTKLEDSAMYFCASSVMGGTGELFFGEGSRLTVL.